These T cell receptor beta chains were read from a single sample in a study of CD8+CD57+ T cells in acquired aplastic anemia. TCRdb re-called the reads with MiXCR, one entry per CDR3 protein. The sample has just over 200,000 distinct CDR3 sequences, 50% to 70% seen once. Sequenced material: sorted CD4+, CD8+, or CD8+CD57+ T cells (not recorded which) from PBMCs. These receptors all come from a human donor with aplastic anemia. Each CDR3 is given with its conserved first and last residue. A D gene is named only where the DNA matches it firmly. Part of the rows lack a size; the others show once, few, many or a class for expanded clones.

J: TRBJ2-7
size: few
V: TRBV7-8
D: -
CDR3: CASSLAAGPYEQYF
DNA: TGTGCCAGCAGCTTAGCGGCAGGCCCCTACGAGCAGTACTTC

J: TRBJ2-3
size: few
V: TRBV24-1
D: TRBD2
CDR3: CATSDETSGSSPGTDTQYF
DNA: TGTGCCACCAGTGATGAGACTAGCGGGAGCTCCCCTGGCACAGATACGCAGTATTTT

J: TRBJ2-7
size: -
V: TRBV20-1
D: -
CDR3: CSAAGRESYEQYF
DNA: TGCAGTGCAGCTGGACGGGAGTCCTACGAGCAGTACTTC

J: TRBJ1-3
size: few
V: TRBV18
D: TRBD1
CDR3: CASSLTGPGDTIYF
DNA: TGTGCCAGCTCACTGACAGGGCCCGGGGACACCATATATTTT

J: TRBJ1-2
size: -
V: TRBV5-1
D: -
CDR3: CASSFGGASYGYTF
DNA: TGCGCCAGCAGCTTTGGGGGAGCTAGCTATGGCTACACCTTC

J: TRBJ1-1
size: -
V: TRBV12-3/TRBV12-4
D: TRBD1
CDR3: CASSPWTGTMNTEAFF
DNA: TGTGCCAGCAGTCCTTGGACAGGGACCATGAACACTGAAGCTTTCTTT

J: TRBJ2-1
size: -
V: TRBV20-1
D: -
CDR3: CSARVWGSYNEQLF
DNA: TGCAGTGCGCGGGTGTGGGGGTCCTACAATGAGCAGCTCTTC

J: TRBJ2-1
size: -
V: TRBV2
D: -
CDR3: CASSPLTRERLFF
DNA: TGTGCCAGCAGTCCTCTCACCCGGGAAAGGTTATTCTTC

J: TRBJ1-1
size: -
V: TRBV7-2
D: -
CDR3: CASSLDLTEAFF
DNA: TGTGCCAGCAGCTTAGATCTCACTGAAGCTTTCTTT

J: TRBJ1-2
size: -
V: TRBV2
D: -
CDR3: CASSEARDNNFFNYGYTF
DNA: TGTGCCAGCAGTGAAGCGAGAGACAACAACTTCTTTAACTATGGCTACACCTTC

J: TRBJ2-1
size: -
V: TRBV2
D: TRBD2
CDR3: CASSPTSGGPWNEQFF
DNA: TGTGCCAGCAGTCCGACTAGCGGGGGCCCCTGGAATGAGCAGTTCTTC

J: TRBJ2-1
size: -
V: TRBV20-1
D: TRBD2
CDR3: CSARGTSGRNEQFF
DNA: TGCAGTGCGCGAGGGACTAGCGGGAGGAATGAGCAGTTCTTC

J: TRBJ2-3
size: -
V: TRBV24-1
D: TRBD2
CDR3: CATSDRGLAADTQYF
DNA: TGTGCCACCAGTGACAGAGGACTAGCGGCAGATACGCAGTATTTT

J: TRBJ2-3
size: -
V: TRBV19
D: -
CDR3: CASSTSITDTQYF
DNA: TGTGCCAGCAGTACCAGTATCACAGATACGCAGTATTTT

J: TRBJ1-6
size: -
V: TRBV27
D: -
CDR3: CASSLAGSSPLHF
DNA: TGTGCCAGCAGTTTAGCGGGGTCCTCACCCCTCCACTTT

J: TRBJ2-7
size: -
V: TRBV7-2
D: TRBD2
CDR3: CASSLTSHSSYEQYF
DNA: TGTGCCAGCAGCTTGACTAGCCATAGCTCCTACGAGCAGTACTTC

J: TRBJ1-1
size: few
V: TRBV7-9
D: -
CDR3: CASSLVPSGLPEAFF
DNA: TGTGCCAGCAGCTTAGTCCCTTCGGGGCTCCCTGAAGCTTTCTTT

J: TRBJ2-6
size: few
V: TRBV20-1
D: -
CDR3: CSARDGQSSGTGANVLTF
DNA: TGCAGTGCTAGAGATGGGCAGTCATCAGGGACTGGGGCCAACGTCCTGACTTTC

J: TRBJ2-7
size: once
V: TRBV9
D: TRBD1
CDR3: CASSVVATGGIHF
DNA: TGTGCCAGCAGCGTAGTGGCCACAGGGGGCATTCACTTC

J: TRBJ2-7
size: many
V: TRBV24-1
D: -
CDR3: CATSEKGGLSYEQYF
DNA: TGTGCCACCAGTGAAAAGGGGGGACTATCCTACGAGCAGTACTTC

J: TRBJ2-3
size: few
V: TRBV25-1
D: -
CDR3: CASSDVLGLDTQYF
DNA: TGTGCCAGCAGTGATGTTTTAGGCCTGGATACGCAGTATTTT